The source of this T cell receptor (beta chain) is a study of blood T cell repertoires in COVID-19. The overall study: Whether acute or convalescent, the COVID-19 samples came from the United States, Italy and Spain. The analysed material was cDNA or gDNA that came from T cells, B-cell-depleted T cells, or PBMCs.

Germline V gene sequence: CDR1 ENHRY, CDR2 SYGVKD. This CDR3 is built from 13 residues. V lost 0 bases and J 4 bases, leaving 6 bases between the germline ends. Sequencing used immunoSEQ multiplex PCR; TCRdb keeps in-frame clones, though not all of them. The table lists over 250,000 clones, around 85% of them singletons. The source is a woman between 70 and 85 years old with acute or convalescent COVID-19. The sample was peripheral blood. The chain carries TRBV10-3 and TRBJ1-2; no firm D call. CDR3 amino acids: CAISESGSYGYTF. The CDR3 DNA reads as TGTGCCATCAGTGAGTCCGGGTCCTATGGCTACACCTTC.